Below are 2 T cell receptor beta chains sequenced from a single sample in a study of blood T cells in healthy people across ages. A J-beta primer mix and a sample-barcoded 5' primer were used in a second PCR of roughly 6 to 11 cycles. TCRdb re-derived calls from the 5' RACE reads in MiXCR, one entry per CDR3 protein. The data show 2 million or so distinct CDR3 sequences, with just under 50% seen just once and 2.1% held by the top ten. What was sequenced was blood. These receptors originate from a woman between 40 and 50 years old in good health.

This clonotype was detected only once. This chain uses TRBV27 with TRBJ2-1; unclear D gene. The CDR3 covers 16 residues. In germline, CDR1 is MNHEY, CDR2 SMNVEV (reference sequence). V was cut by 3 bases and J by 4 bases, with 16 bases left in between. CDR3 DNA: TGTGCCAGCAGTTTTACGGGCTACGACGTATACAATGAGCAGTTCTTC. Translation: CASSFTGYDVYNEQFF.

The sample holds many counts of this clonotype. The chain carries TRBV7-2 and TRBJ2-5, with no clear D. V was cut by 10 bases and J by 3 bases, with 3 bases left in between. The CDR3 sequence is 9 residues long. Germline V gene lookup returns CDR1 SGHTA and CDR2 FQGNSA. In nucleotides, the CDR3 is TGTGCCACTGAAGAGACCCAGTACTTC. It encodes CATEETQYF.